This passage covers 10 T cell receptor beta chains from one sample sequenced in a study of T-cell memory formation after mild COVID-19. MiXCR, run by TCRdb on the 5' RACE reads, gives a single entry per CDR3 protein. The profile shows 350,000 or so distinct CDR3 sequences, over 10% of them singletons. Sequenced sample: PBMCs or a T cell subset sorted from them (not recorded which). The source of these receptors is a young man who had mild COVID-19 (a few samples of this study predate the infection). Cell type and time point are not known.

This clonotype occurred many times. V usage is TRBV4-1 and J usage is TRBJ2-1; 7 positions agree with TRBD1. The CDR3 spans 15 residues. Looked up from germline, CDR1 is MGHRA and CDR2 is YSYEKL. V trimming: 2 bases; J trimming: 6 bases; junction bases outside the gene matches: 7. The CDR3 protein is CASSQSTGYGNEQFF. The CDR3, as DNA: TGCGCCAGCAGCCAATCGACAGGGTACGGCAATGAGCAGTTCTTC.

This clonotype was recorded many times. The genes are TRBV20-1 and TRBJ1-2, with 11 positions matching TRBD1. V was clipped by 0 bases and J by 8 bases; unmatched bases: 5. The CDR3 length is 14 residues. Germline V gives CDR1 DFQATT, CDR2 SNEGSKA (reference sequence). The CDR3 coding sequence is TGCAGTGCTAGAGATCAGGGACAGGGGGAAGGCTACACCTTC. Translation: CSARDQGQGEGYTF.

The chain employs TRBV4-3 and TRBJ1-2, with a possible D match to TRBD1 (5 bases). Per the germline V gene, CDR1 is LGHNA and CDR2 is YSLEER. This CDR3 region has 14 residues. Trimming cost V 4 bases and J 8 bases, with 17 bases left between them. CDR3 nucleotides: TGCGCCAGCAGCCCCGGGGGGAATAATGACGGCTACACCTTC. Encoded protein: CASSPGGNNDGYTF.

This clonotype came up a few times. The rearrangement links TRBV29-1 to TRBJ2-3, with D unclear. CDR3 length: 14 residues. The germline V gene has CDR1 SQVTM and CDR2 ANQGSEA. V was shortened by 4 bases and J by 0 bases, with 11 bases between the two germline ends. CDR3 region: CSVVRGSSTDTQYF. CDR3 sequence (DNA): TGCAGCGTTGTGAGAGGATCTAGCACAGATACGCAGTATTTT.

The sample holds a few counts of this clonotype. This chain uses TRBV7-3 with TRBJ2-6; D uncertain. This CDR3 has 14 amino acids. Trimming left V 5 bases short and J 12 bases short, with 17 bases between. Germline assignment: CDR1 SGHTA and CDR2 FQGTGA. The CDR3 DNA reads TGTGCCAGCAGCCCAAACCAGATATCAGGCGTCCTGACTTTC. The encoded protein is CASSPNQISGVLTF.

The table lists this clonotype with a few counts. The chain recombines TRBV11-2 with TRBJ1-1; D uncertain. The CDR3 runs 13 residues. Germline CDR1 and CDR2: SGHAT and FQNNGV. Trimming shortened V by 3 bases and J by 3 bases, and 8 bases separated the two germline ends. DNA for the CDR3: TGTGCCAGCAGCTTGGGTCTGGACACTGAAGCTTTCTTT. It encodes CASSLGLDTEAFF.

This clonotype has more than one count but fewer than ten. V gene TRBV20-1 combines with J gene TRBJ2-4, with 8 bases that match TRBD1. Germline V gene lookup returns CDR1 DFQATT and CDR2 SNEGSKA (reference sequence). With V trimmed by 7 bases and J by 0 bases, 2 bases remained unmatched. The CDR3 is 13 amino acids. The CDR3 coding sequence is TGCAGTGGGACAGGGCTAGCCAAAAACATTCAGTACTTC. It codes for CSGTGLAKNIQYF.

The genes are TRBV12-3 or TRBV12-4 and TRBJ1-2; no firm D call. The CDR3 runs to 15 residues. V was clipped by 5 bases and J by 6 bases, with 19 bases between them. The CDR3 sequence: CASSEVAAPRNGYTF. The CDR3 DNA sequence: TGTGCCAGCAGTGAAGTGGCCGCCCCGAGGAATGGCTACACCTTC.

This clonotype was observed at least ten times. The chain uses TRBV5-1 and TRBJ1-1; 11 positions match TRBD1. The CDR3 length is 14 residues. J lost 5 bases, V lost 4 bases, and 4 bases had no gene match. The germline CDR1 and CDR2 sequences are SGHRS and YFSETQ. The CDR3: CASSPGTGGTEAFF. The CDR3 DNA follows: TGCGCCAGCAGCCCTGGGACAGGGGGAACTGAAGCTTTCTTT.

V is TRBV25-1 and J is TRBJ2-6, with D perhaps matching TRBD1 (6 bases). This CDR3 has 17 residues. V was shortened by 3 bases and J by 0 bases, with 12 bases between the two germline ends. Germline-derived CDR1 and CDR2 are MGHDK and SYGVNS. Here the CDR3 DNA reads TGTGCCAGCAGTGATGGACAGCCCAGCTCTGGGGCCAACGTCCTGACTTTC. Translating gives CASSDGQPSSGANVLTF.